The source of this TCR beta chain is a study of CD8 T cells in Susac syndrome. RNA amounts of about 0.5 to 1 ug underwent reverse transcription with random hexamers. Amplification of TCR beta CDR3 was carried out by immunoSEQ multiplex PCR, which covered 54 Vbeta and 13 Jbeta segments. TCRdb called the immunoSEQ multiplex PCR reads again in MiXCR, with one record for every CDR3 protein. The sample lists about 440,000 distinct CDR3 sequences, about 85% seen once, with under 0.15% in the top ten. High-throughput TCR beta sequencing covered peripheral CD8+ and CD4+ T cells. The multiple sclerosis control cohort comprised treatment-naive individuals presenting with stable or active relapsing-remitting disease. The CDR3 totals 13 residues. Germline V gene lookup returns CDR1 MGHRA and CDR2 YSYEKL. V lost 4 bases and J lost 6; bases outside the gene matches: 5.

V gene TRBV4-1 combines with J gene TRBJ1-2, with 7 bases aligning to TRBD1. Specimen: CD8+ T cells from PBMCs. This clonotype was sampled from a human donor with multiple sclerosis. CDR3 nucleotide sequence: TGCGCCAGCAGCCCCGAGGACAGGCATGGCTACACCTTC. As protein: CASSPEDRHGYTF.